A single T cell receptor beta chain is shown here with its context. Its antigen is undetermined. CD45RO-negative, CCR7-selected cells formed the naive CD8 fraction, which excluded terminally differentiated effector memory CD45RA+ cells. These data are taken from a study of shared clonotypes between healthy human individuals. General study points: The four-donor shared clonotypes exceeded non-shared clonotypes in generation probability, with non-shared ones scoring lower.

Clones were read by immunoSEQ multiplex PCR, and TCRdb kept only the in-frame ones, dropping some. The data contain 2 million or so clones, around 96% of them singletons. The V gene end was trimmed by 6 bases and the J gene end by 2 bases; junction bases not matched to a gene: 6. The CDR3 runs to 15 residues. Germline V gene data show CDR1 as SNHLY and CDR2 as FYNNEI. This receptor was identified in a young man in good health. Sequences were obtained from naive CD8+ T cells sorted from blood. The chain employs TRBV2 and TRBJ1-1; 10 nucleotides line up with TRBD1. The CDR3 region is CASRSGQGGNTEAFF. The CDR3 DNA reads as TGTGCCAGCAGGTCTGGACAGGGGGGAAACACTGAAGCTTTCTTT.